This T cell receptor (beta chain) was sequenced during a study of glioma-infiltrating T cells. Study findings and constraints: CDR3 overlap between tissue and blood was very small.

This clonotype ranks as medium-sized. Its specificity is not known. Using RNA template, CDR3s of TCR alpha and beta were amplified with iRepertoire arm-PCR. TCRdb independently ran MiXCR on the multiplex PCR reads; one entry per CDR3 protein. The data contain 400,000 or so distinct CDR3 sequences, less than 50% of them singletons. The sample taken for sequencing was glioma tissue, nonneoplastic brain tissue, or PBMCs (not recorded which). The TCR sequence derives from a human donor with low-grade glioma or glioblastoma, undergoing nonglioma brain surgery, or in good health (not recorded which).

The CDR3 loop reads CASSYYGELYQPQHF. The CDR3 DNA follows: TGTGCCAGCAGTTACTACGGGGAACTATATCAGCCCCAGCATTTT. The J gene is TRBJ1-5, the V gene TRBV6-2 or TRBV6-3; D gene unclear. The CDR3 loop spans 15 amino acids. Trimming stripped 1 base from V and 5 bases from J, with 12 bases between. CDR1 and CDR2 from the germline V gene are MNHEY and SVGEGT.